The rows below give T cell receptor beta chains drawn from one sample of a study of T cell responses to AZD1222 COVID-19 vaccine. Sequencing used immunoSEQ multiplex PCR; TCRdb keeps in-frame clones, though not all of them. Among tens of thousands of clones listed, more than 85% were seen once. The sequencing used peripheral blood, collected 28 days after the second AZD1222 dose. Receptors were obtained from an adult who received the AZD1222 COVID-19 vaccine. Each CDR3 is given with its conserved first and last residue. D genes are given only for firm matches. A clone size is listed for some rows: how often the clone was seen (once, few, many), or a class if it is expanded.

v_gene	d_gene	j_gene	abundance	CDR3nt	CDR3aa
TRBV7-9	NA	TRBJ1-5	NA	TGTGCCAGCAGCTCTAATACAGGGCCCGATCAGCCCCAGCATTTT	CASSSNTGPDQPQHF
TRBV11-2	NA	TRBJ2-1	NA	TGTGCCAGCAGCTTAGGGGCAGGGAGCTCCTACAATGAGCAGTTCTTC	CASSLGAGSSYNEQFF
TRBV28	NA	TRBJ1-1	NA	TGTGCCAGCAGGGCATCCACTGAAGCTTTCTTT	CASRASTEAFF
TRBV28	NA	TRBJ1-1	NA	TGTGCCAGCAGTTTTACGGGCCTCGGGAGCACTGAAGCTTTCTTT	CASSFTGLGSTEAFF
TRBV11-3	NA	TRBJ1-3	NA	TGTGCCAGCAGCTTAGGGTATCCTCCGCAGACCCGCAATTTT	CASSLGYPPQTRNF
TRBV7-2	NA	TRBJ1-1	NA	TGTGCCAGCAGCTACTCCACAAGTAACACTGAAGCTTTCTTT	CASSYSTSNTEAFF
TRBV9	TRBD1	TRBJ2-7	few	TGTGCCAGCAGCGTAACAGGGGGCCCCTCCGAGCAGTACTTC	CASSVTGGPSEQYF
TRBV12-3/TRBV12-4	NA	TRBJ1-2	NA	TGTGCCAGCCATCGTAGGGCGGAAGGCTACACCTTC	CASHRRAEGYTF
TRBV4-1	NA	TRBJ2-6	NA	TGCGCCAGCAGCCTAGGTCAGGGGCCCCCGGTCGACGTCCTGACTTTC	CASSLGQGPPVDVLTF
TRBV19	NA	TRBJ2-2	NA	TGTGCCAGTAAAGATTTAGTGGCAGGGGAGGGCACCGGGGAGCTGTTTTTT	CASKDLVAGEGTGELFF
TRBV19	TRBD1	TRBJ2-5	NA	TGTGCCAGTAGTCAGGACAGGGACGAGACCCAGTACTTC	CASSQDRDETQYF
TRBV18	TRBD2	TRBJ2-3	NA	TGTGCCAGCTCACGGACTAGCGGGGGGGCCACAGATACGCAGTATTTT	CASSRTSGGATDTQYF
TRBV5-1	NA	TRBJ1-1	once	TGCGCCAGCAGCTTGGGATTCCCTTCCCAAGCTTTCTTT	CASSLGFPSQAFF
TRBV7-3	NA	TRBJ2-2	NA	TGTGCCAGCAGCTTGGTTAGTCCCGGGGAGCTGTTTTTT	CASSLVSPGELFF
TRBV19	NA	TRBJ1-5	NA	TGTGCCAGTAGGTCAGCATATAGCAATCAGCCCCAGCATTTT	CASRSAYSNQPQHF
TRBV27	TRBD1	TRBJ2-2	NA	TGTGCCAGCAGTCCGACAGGGTTAGGTGGGGAGCTGTTTTTT	CASSPTGLGGELFF
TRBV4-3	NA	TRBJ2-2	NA	TGCGCCAGCAGCCAAGATGGGGGGGCCAACACCGGGGAGCTGTTTTTT	CASSQDGGANTGELFF
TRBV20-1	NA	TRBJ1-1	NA	TGCAGTGCTACAGAGAACACTGAAGCTTTCTTT	CSATENTEAFF
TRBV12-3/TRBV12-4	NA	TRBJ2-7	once	TGTGCCAGCAGTCCCGAGGGTCCCCACGAGCAGTACTTC	CASSPEGPHEQYF
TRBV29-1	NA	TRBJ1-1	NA	TGCAGCGTTCGCAGGGATGAAGCTTTCTTT	CSVRRDEAFF
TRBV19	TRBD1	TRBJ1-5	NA	TGTGCCAGTAGTACGGACAGGGGCATAAGTCAGCCCCAGCATTTT	CASSTDRGISQPQHF
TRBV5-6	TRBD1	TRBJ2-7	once	TGTGCCAGCAGCTTTGGGACAGGGGTCTACGAGCAGTACTTC	CASSFGTGVYEQYF
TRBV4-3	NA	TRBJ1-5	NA	TGCGCCAGCAGCCAAGAGCTTTCCGTCGCCGGACCTGGCAATCAGCCCCAGCATTTT	CASSQELSVAGPGNQPQHF
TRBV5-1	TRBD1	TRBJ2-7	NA	TGCGCCAGCAGCCCCCCGACAGGGTCAACCTACGAGCAGTACTTC	CASSPPTGSTYEQYF
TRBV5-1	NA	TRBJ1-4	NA	TGCGCCAGCAGCTTGGACTCGACTGCAACTAATGAAAAACTGTTTTTT	CASSLDSTATNEKLFF
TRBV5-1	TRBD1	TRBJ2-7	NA	TGCGCCAGCAGCTTGGAAGGCAGGGGGTTCGACGAGCAGTACTTC	CASSLEGRGFDEQYF
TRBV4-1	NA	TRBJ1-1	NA	TGCGCCAGCAGCCAGGACGATACAGGGAGGTGGACTGAAGCTTTCTTT	CASSQDDTGRWTEAFF
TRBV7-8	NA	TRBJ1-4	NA	TGTGCCAGCAGCCGGGGGGGGACTGAAAAACTGTTTTTT	CASSRGGTEKLFF
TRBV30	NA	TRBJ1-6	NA	TGTGCCTGGAGTATGGAAAGCTCCTATAATTCACCCCTCCACTTT	CAWSMESSYNSPLHF
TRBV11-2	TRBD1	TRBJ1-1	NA	TGTGCCAGCAGCTCAATCAGGGACCCAGGGGGGAGGGACACTGAAGCTTTCTTT	CASSSIRDPGGRDTEAFF
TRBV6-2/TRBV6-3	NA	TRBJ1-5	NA	TGTGCCAGCAGTAAGTGGGGTCAGCCCCAGCATTTT	CASSKWGQPQHF
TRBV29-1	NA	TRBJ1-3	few	TGCAGCGTTGGGAGGGGCCGTGGAAACACCATATATTTT	CSVGRGRGNTIYF
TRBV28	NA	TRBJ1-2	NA	TGTGCCAGCAGTTTATTGGCAGTGGGCTACACCTTC	CASSLLAVGYTF
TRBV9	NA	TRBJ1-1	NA	TGTGCCAGCAGCGGGGTGAACACTGAAGCTTTCTTT	CASSGVNTEAFF
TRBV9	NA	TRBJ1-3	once	TGTGCCAGCAGCGTAGGGGTGGGTGGAAACACCATATATTTT	CASSVGVGGNTIYF
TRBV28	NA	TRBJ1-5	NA	TGTGCCAGCAGTTTTAATCAGCCCCAGCATTTT	CASSFNQPQHF
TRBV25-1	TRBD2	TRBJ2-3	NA	TGTGCCAGCAGTGAACGCGCAAGACTAGCGGGGGCTAGAGATACGCAGTATTTT	CASSERARLAGARDTQYF
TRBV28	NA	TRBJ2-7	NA	TGTGCCAGCAGGATGGGCACCAGGATCTCCTACGAGCAGTACTTC	CASRMGTRISYEQYF
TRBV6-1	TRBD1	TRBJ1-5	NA	TGTGCCAGCAGTGAACAGGGGGCTGAGCAGCCCCAGCATTTT	CASSEQGAEQPQHF
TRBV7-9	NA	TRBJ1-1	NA	TGTGCCAGCAGCTTCGGCTCATCGAAAGTACCCCCTTTCTTT	CASSFGSSKVPPFF
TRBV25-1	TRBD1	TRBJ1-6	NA	TGTGCCAGCACCGACAGGGACCCGTCTAATTCACCCCTCCACTTT	CASTDRDPSNSPLHF
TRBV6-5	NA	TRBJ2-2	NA	TGTGCCAGCAGCCTAGGGGCAGGGTACACCGGGGAGCTGTTTTTT	CASSLGAGYTGELFF
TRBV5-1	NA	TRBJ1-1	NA	TGCGCCAGCAGCTTGGTAGGCGGATTGAACACTGAAGCTTTCTTT	CASSLVGGLNTEAFF
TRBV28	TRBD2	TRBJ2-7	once	TGTGCCAGCAGTTTGGGACTAGGGGGCTACGAGCAGTACTTC	CASSLGLGGYEQYF
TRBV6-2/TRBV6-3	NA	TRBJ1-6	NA	TGTGCCAGCAGCCACGGGCAGGGTGGTTCACCCCTCCACTTT	CASSHGQGGSPLHF
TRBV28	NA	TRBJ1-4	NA	TGTGCCAGCAGTCGCTCCGGACAGCTCGCTAATGAAAAACTGTTTTTT	CASSRSGQLANEKLFF
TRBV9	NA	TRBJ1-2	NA	TGTGCCAGCAGCTCATATGGGGTAAACTATGGCTACACCTTC	CASSSYGVNYGYTF
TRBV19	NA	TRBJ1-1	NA	TGTGCCAGTCAACAGGGCAGTAGCACTGAAGCTTTCTTT	CASQQGSSTEAFF